These 6 T cell receptor beta chains were all obtained from the same sample, sequenced in a study of somatic mutations in cytotoxic T cells in rheumatoid arthritis. Method: immunoSEQ multiplex PCR; TCRdb's copy keeps in-frame clones and lacks some. The sample yields roughly 10,000 clones, 85% seen once. The sequenced sample was CD8+ T cells sorted from blood. These receptors originate from an adult with rheumatoid arthritis.

The chain couples TRBV7-6 to TRBJ2-5, with unresolved D. CDR1 and CDR2 from the germline V gene are SGHVS and FNYEAQ. The CDR3 extends over 13 amino acids. Trimming stripped 2 bases from V and 3 bases from J, with 7 bases between. This chain's CDR3 is CASSLLNKETQYF. As DNA, the CDR3 is TGTGCCAGCAGCTTACTAAACAAAGAGACCCAGTACTTC.

This chain connects TRBV30 to TRBJ1-2; a possible D gene is TRBD1 (6 bases). V dropped 1 base and J dropped 4 bases, with 10 bases sitting between them. Looked up from germline, CDR1 is GTSNPN and CDR2 is SVGIG (reference sequence). The CDR3 loop spans 13 amino acids. This chain's CDR3 is CAWSEGGIYGYTF. CDR3 sequence (DNA): TGTGCCTGGAGTGAGGGGGGGATCTATGGCTACACCTTC.

The J gene is TRBJ2-7, the V gene TRBV7-2, with 13 bases matching TRBD2. The V and J ends lost 2 bases and 4 bases, in that order; junction bases with no gene match: 14. The germline V gene has CDR1 SGHTA and CDR2 FQGNSA. This CDR3 region has 19 residues. The CDR3, as DNA: TGTGCCAGCAGCTTAACGGCAGGACTAGCGGGAGTTTTAGGATACGAGCAGTACTTC. This translates into CASSLTAGLAGVLGYEQYF.

The CDR3 bases are TGTGCCATCAGTCGGCCGAACACTGAAGCTTTCTTT. This translates into CAISRPNTEAFF. J is TRBJ1-1 and V is TRBV10-3; no clear D. V was pared by 5 bases and J by 1 base, with 5 bases between. The CDR3 is made up of 12 amino acids. Germline CDR1 reads ENHRY; CDR2 reads SYGVKD.

The chain has TRBV2 and TRBJ2-2; 13 bases fit TRBD2. Trimming removed 11 bases from V and 6 bases from J; junction bases left unmatched: 6. The CDR3 covers 14 residues. The germline gives CDR1 SNHLY, CDR2 FYNNEI. CDR3 nucleotide sequence: TGTGCCGGCGGGACTAGCGGGAAACCCGGGGAGCTGTTTTTT. This sequence encodes CAGGTSGKPGELFF.

This clone was picked up one time. The chain carries TRBV5-4 and TRBJ2-1; either TRBD1 or TRBD2 may supply D (5 bases each). V was shortened by 5 bases and J by 2 bases, with 14 bases between the two germline ends. This CDR3 spans 15 amino acids. Germline loops: CDR1 SGHNT, CDR2 YYREEE (reference sequence). For the CDR3, the DNA is TGTGCCAGCAGGGGGCTGGTAGCGACCTACAATGAGCAGTTCTTC. Protein: CASRGLVATYNEQFF.